The source of this T cell receptor (beta chain) is a study of beta chain features in type 1 diabetes. Study-level findings and limits: Small HLA sub-analyses could not settle whether HLA shapes TCRB rearrangement. Within patients, naive, central memory and Treg TCRB repertoires seemed more similar than within healthy donors.

This clone has just a few counts. Its antigen remains unidentified. Reverse transcription of all isolated RNA meant that expressed TCRB transcripts were sequenced. Data came from immunoSEQ multiplex PCR; TCRdb stores just in-frame clones and leaves some out. The sample has over 500,000 clones, around 15% seen once; the top ten hold approximately 0.099%. Trimming took off 0 bases at V and 6 bases at J, with 5 bases between the two ends. In germline, CDR1 is MNHEY, CDR2 SMNVEV (reference sequence). The CDR3 has 13 residues. This receptor was taken from a man younger than 30 in good health. The sample consisted of naive CD4+ T cells from blood. The V call is TRBV27, the J call TRBJ2-2, with D possibly TRBD1 on 5 matching bases. CDR3 coding DNA: TGTGCCAGCAGTTTATCGACAGCCGGGGAGCTGTTTTTT. This codes for CASSLSTAGELFF.